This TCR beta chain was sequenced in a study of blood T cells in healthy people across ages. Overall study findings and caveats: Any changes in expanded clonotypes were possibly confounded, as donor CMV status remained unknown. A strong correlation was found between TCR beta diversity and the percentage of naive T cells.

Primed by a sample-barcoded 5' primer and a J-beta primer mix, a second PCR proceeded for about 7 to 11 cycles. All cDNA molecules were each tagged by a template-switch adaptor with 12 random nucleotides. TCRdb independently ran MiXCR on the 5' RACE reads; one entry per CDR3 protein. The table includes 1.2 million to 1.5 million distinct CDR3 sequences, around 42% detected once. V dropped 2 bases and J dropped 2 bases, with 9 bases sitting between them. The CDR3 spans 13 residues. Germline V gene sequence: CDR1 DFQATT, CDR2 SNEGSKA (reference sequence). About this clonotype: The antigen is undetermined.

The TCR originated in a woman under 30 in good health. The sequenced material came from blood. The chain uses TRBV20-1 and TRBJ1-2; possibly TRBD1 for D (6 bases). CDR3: CSARYRENYGYTF. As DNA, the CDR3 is TGCAGTGCTAGATACAGGGAAAACTATGGCTACACCTTC.